This T cell receptor beta chain was documented in a study of T cell clones after liver transplantation (dated by TCRdb to between 2019 and 2020). For the study in its entirety: ITN030ST, the source of the samples, was a randomized trial that attempted immunosuppression withdrawal within 2 years of liver transplantation. Three of the eight recipients were HCV-positive; the others were transplanted for non-autoimmune, non-viral indications. The study cohort included 8 liver transplant recipients, of whom 3 were classified as tolerant and 5 as non-tolerant. Third party-reactive TCRbeta sequences were also identified from pre-transplant MLRs to serve as an antigen-independent comparator for donor-reactive sequences. Subjects received no induction therapy and standard immunosuppression until randomization at 12-24 months post-transplant. Tolerance was defined as complete immunosuppression withdrawal for at least one year with no rise in liver enzymes beyond twice the upper limit of normal. Blood samples were collected pre-transplant, pre-randomization before withdrawal, and post-randomization after either full withdrawal or failed withdrawal. Donor-reactive T cell clones were identified by TCRbeta sequencing following a pre-transplant mixed lymphocyte reaction and were subsequently tracked in post-transplant blood.

Frozen genomic DNA underwent high-throughput TCRbeta CDR3 sequencing by immunoSEQ, including PCR amplification, mapping, bias correction and internal controls. The published analysis was carried out like this. Only productive rearrangements were retained, and each unique TCRbeta sequence was defined by its CDR3 nucleotide sequence together with its V and J gene. A sequence counted as donor-reactive only if the sequence showed at least 5-fold expansion in CFSE-low cells compared with unstimulated pre-transplant cells and had a frequency of at least 0.01%. Minimum frequency thresholds were set for each subject based on the unstimulated sample with the lowest template count, ensuring at least 90% detection power. Jensen-Shannon divergence between the top 1000 TCRbeta sequences post- versus pre-transplant served as the measure of repertoire turnover. Two-sided Fisher's exact tests were used to test for changes in the detection of donor-reactive sequences. The table comes from immuneACCESS by way of TCRdb, which keeps in-frame sequences with V and J called. Part of the clones is missing from these tables; in studies checked, under half for an unresolved V gene and the rest for unknown reasons. Clone size and V and J calls were adopted from that table, with D and trimming inferred from the DNA. This sample holds just over 80,000 clones; 82% were observed only once. The ten largest clones capture 0.4% to 0.6% of the sample.

Unstimulated PBMCs, after thawing, were stained for CD3, CD4 and CD8 and then FACS-sorted into CD3+CD4+ and CD3+CD8+ populations. All 8 studied subjects were randomized to immunosuppression withdrawal. The Qiagen DNeasy Blood and Tissue Kit was used to isolate genomic DNA. Comments on this clone: No cognate antigen has been identified for it. No base-level quality is on record; no much larger clone is a single base apart.

What the study reported, not specific to this receptor: Circulating donor-reactive CD4 TCRbeta sequences fell significantly post-transplant in 5 of 8 subjects, irrespective of tolerance or HCV status. Low numbers of available donor cells limited the measurable donor-reactive repertoire in two subjects. Donor-reactive sequences declined more than third party-reactive ones, suggesting partial antigen-specific deletion unrelated to withdrawal success. Because allograft tissue specimens were not available, migration of donor-reactive T cells into the graft, rather than deletion, may have occurred. The conclusions were considered preliminary, being limited by small, heterogeneous patient numbers and non-standardized post-transplant time points. After accounting for repertoire turnover, donor-reactive detection was significantly reduced in 7 of 8 subjects for CD4 and 8 of 8 for CD8.

The specimen comprised CD4+ T cells from blood, sampled 45 to 46 months after liver transplant. This TCR was recovered from a human patient who received a liver transplant. Some T cells may have been brought in with the graft after a transplant.

The bases are TGTGCCAGCAGTCGCGGGACAGCCTACGAGCAGTACTTC. This codes for CASSRGTAYEQYF. The chain is assembled from TRBV6-5 and TRBJ2-7; a tentative D match to TRBD1 spans 7 bases. CDR1 and CDR2 (MNHEY, SVGAGI) derive from the germline V gene. Including cysteine and phenylalanine, the CDR3 has 13 amino acids. CDR3 DNA only is kept here, 39 bases in frame from base 1. Relative to germline, V is 5 bases shorter and J is 2 bases shorter, with 10 bases between their ends.